This TCR beta chain was found in a study of shared clonotypes between healthy human individuals. General study results and limits: It was only blood that was sampled, and tissue repertoires likely differ.

Turning to this clone: The antigen remains undetermined.

Generated by immunoSEQ multiplex PCR, the TCRdb table keeps only in-frame clones and is missing some. The repertoire has a few million clones, over 90% of them found once; the top ten carry about 0.39%. The healthy adult donors were HIV-negative and reported no recent acute infections or vaccinations. With 5 bases clipped from V and 2 bases from J, the junction kept 3 bases outside the gene matches. Germline CDR1 is MNHEY and CDR2 is SVGAGI. CDR3 length: 15 amino acids. Sequencing input: naive CD4+ T cells from PBMCs. The sample's subset: CD45RA+ positively selected. The rearrangement links TRBV6-5 to TRBJ2-7; 13 nucleotides match TRBD2. The receptor comes from a man aged 18 to 35 in good health. Some clones in this sample may be carry-over from other donors' samples. In DNA form, the CDR3 reads TGTGCCAGCAGTCTAGGACTAGCGGGGGCCTACGAGCAGTACTTC. Amino acids: CASSLGLAGAYEQYF.